These 19 T cell receptor beta chains came from one sample sequenced in a study of blood T cells in healthy people across ages. Using a J-beta primer mix together with a sample-barcoded 5' primer, a second PCR was run for about 6 to 12 cycles. Via MiXCR, TCRdb re-called the 5' RACE reads, giving one row per CDR3 protein. The table lists 780,000 or so distinct CDR3 sequences, approximately 53% of them singletons, with roughly 37% in the top ten. The sample was blood. Receptors originate from a man older than 75 in good health.

This chain links TRBV7-2 with TRBJ2-3; D is uncertain. Germline CDR1 is SGHTA and CDR2 is FQGNSA. V was pared by 2 bases and J by 9 bases, with 12 bases between. This CDR3 spans 13 amino acids. The chain's CDR3 is CASSLPWPDTQYF. The DNA of the CDR3 is TGTGCCAGCAGCTTACCCTGGCCGGACACGCAGTATTTT.

This clonotype was observed a handful of times. The rearrangement uses TRBV10-1 and TRBJ2-5, with D perhaps matching TRBD1 (6 bases). The germline gives CDR1 WNHNN, CDR2 SYGVQD (reference sequence). The germline V and J ends were trimmed by 4 bases and 4 bases, with 13 bases remaining between them. The CDR3 contains 14 residues. The CDR3 nucleotides read TGCGCCAGCAGTGGAGGGGGAGCTCCAGAGACCCAGTACTTC. Its translation is CASSGGGAPETQYF.

The rearrangement links TRBV11-3 to TRBJ2-6, with 7 bases fitting TRBD1. J was trimmed by 0 bases and V by 5 bases; bases with no gene match: 7. CDR1 is SGHNT, CDR2 YENEEA, per germline. This CDR3 has 17 amino acids. The CDR3 DNA follows: TGTGCCAGCAGCGAATCCACAGGGGACTCTGGGGCCAACGTCCTGACTTTC. Its protein product is CASSESTGDSGANVLTF.

The chain uses TRBV29-1 and TRBJ2-1; 10 nucleotides match TRBD2. The CDR3 contains 14 residues. Germline lookup yields CDR1 SQVTM and CDR2 ANQGSEA. J gave up 3 bases and V 7 bases, and 6 bases lay outside the gene matches. The CDR3 loop reads CSAATSGIYNEQFF. In DNA form, the CDR3 reads TGCAGCGCCGCTACTAGCGGGATCTACAATGAGCAGTTCTTC.

This rearrangement joins TRBV5-1 to TRBJ2-3, with TRBD2 as a possible D gene (5 bases). Trimming pared 0 bases from V and 14 bases from J, leaving 13 bases between. Germline-derived CDR1 and CDR2 are SGHRS and YFSETQ. This CDR3 comprises 12 residues. CDR3 protein: CASSLEPGYAYF. The CDR3 bases are TGCGCCAGCAGCTTGGAGCCGGGATACGCGTATTTT.

This chain links TRBV20-1 with TRBJ2-1; TRBD2 matches at 11 bases. Trimming took 6 bases from V and 4 from J; bases not matched to a gene: 20. CDR3 length equals 19 residues. In germline, CDR1 is DFQATT, CDR2 SNEGSKA (reference sequence). CDR3 coding DNA: TGCAGTGCGAAGAGCTACCTAGCGGGAGGCCCCCAGGAATACAATGAGCAGTTCTTC. Translating it yields CSAKSYLAGGPQEYNEQFF.

The table lists this clonotype with a few counts. The J gene is TRBJ2-7, the V gene TRBV20-1; no reliable D call. V gave up 0 bases and J gave up 0 bases, with 9 bases separating them. Germline V CDR1 and CDR2: DFQATT, SNEGSKA (reference sequence). CDR3 length: 14 amino acids. The CDR3 spells CSAREGKGSYEQYF. CDR3 bases: TGCAGTGCTAGAGAAGGGAAGGGCTCCTACGAGCAGTACTTC.

V and J are TRBV29-1 and TRBJ2-7, with 9 bases identical to TRBD1. This CDR3 region has 13 residues. Germline CDR1 and CDR2: SQVTM and ANQGSEA. The J segment lost 1 base and the V segment lost 6 bases, leaving 4 bases of the junction unmatched. This CDR3 is CSVRQGGSYEQYF. For the CDR3, the DNA is TGCAGCGTCCGACAGGGGGGATCCTACGAGCAGTACTTC.

This chain links TRBV20-1 with TRBJ2-7, with 7 bases lining up with TRBD2. Germline lookup yields CDR1 DFQATT and CDR2 SNEGSKA (reference sequence). With 1 base clipped from V and 1 base from J, the junction kept 4 bases outside the gene matches. The length of the CDR3 is 14 residues. This chain's CDR3 is CSARGRAGSYEQYF. The DNA for the CDR3 is TGCAGTGCTAGAGGACGAGCGGGATCCTACGAGCAGTACTTC.

V is TRBV7-9 and J is TRBJ1-4; no clear D gene. This CDR3 is 16 amino acids long. V was shortened by 4 bases and J by 3 bases, with 15 bases between the two germline ends. In germline, CDR1 is SEHNR, CDR2 FQNEAQ (reference sequence). The CDR3: CASSSPPGSPNEKLFF. Written as DNA, the CDR3 is TGTGCCAGCAGCTCCCCCCCGGGAAGCCCTAATGAAAAACTGTTTTTT.

The gene calls are TRBV5-6 and TRBJ2-5, with 12 positions matching TRBD2. From germline, CDR1 is SGHDT and CDR2 YYEEEE. Unmatched junction bases numbered 9, after V lost 2 bases and J lost 13 bases. The CDR3 loop spans 14 amino acids. Here the CDR3 DNA reads TGTGCCAGCAGCTTACAACTAGCGGGAGGAGCCGGGTACTTC. This codes for CASSLQLAGGAGYF.

This clonotype came up a few times. The chain uses TRBV18 and TRBJ2-7; 15 bases align to TRBD2. This CDR3 comprises 16 residues. Germline V gene lookup returns CDR1 KGHSH and CDR2 LQKENI. The V and J ends lost 3 bases and 6 bases, in that order; junction bases with no gene match: 6. CDR3 sequence: CASSPPGLAGGLEQYF. CDR3 nucleotide sequence: TGTGCCAGCTCACCGCCCGGACTAGCGGGAGGGCTCGAGCAGTACTTC.

This clonotype has just a few counts. V usage is TRBV4-2 and J usage is TRBJ2-1, with 8 positions matching TRBD2. Germline V gene data show CDR1 as LGHNA and CDR2 as YNFKEQ. This CDR3 spans 13 amino acids. Germline trimming cut 0 bases from V and 11 bases from J; bases unmatched to any gene: 3. CDR3 sequence reads: CASSQDQREKQFF. CDR3 bases: TGTGCCAGCAGCCAAGATCAGCGGGAGAAGCAGTTCTTC.

The rearrangement joins TRBV28 to TRBJ1-4; D unresolved. V lost 2 bases and J lost 0, with 10 bases in between. The CDR3 is 16 amino acids. Germline V CDR1 and CDR2: MDHEN, SYDVKM. The DNA of the CDR3 is TGTGCCAGCAGTTTACGCAGACCTACAACTAATGAAAAACTGTTTTTT. Its protein is CASSLRRPTTNEKLFF.

The chain carries TRBV5-1 and TRBJ2-7; no firm D call. The germline V gene has CDR1 SGHRS and CDR2 YFSETQ. This CDR3 region has 14 residues. V gave up 3 bases and J gave up 1 base, with 11 bases separating them. The DNA for the CDR3 is TGCGCCAGCAGCTGGCTGACACTTTCCTACGAGCAGTACTTC. Its protein is CASSWLTLSYEQYF.

V usage is TRBV29-1 and J usage is TRBJ2-7; TRBD2 is a possible D gene (7 bases). Trimming stripped 2 bases from V and 3 bases from J, with 8 bases between. The CDR3 length is 12 residues. From germline, CDR1 is SQVTM and CDR2 ANQGSEA. CDR3 sequence reads: CSVERGGYEQYF. In DNA form, the CDR3 reads TGCAGCGTTGAAAGGGGGGGCTACGAGCAGTACTTC.

This clonotype was seen a handful of times. The V call is TRBV7-9, the J call TRBJ2-4, with TRBD1 matching 7 bases. The J call is in doubt because the DNA end fits TRBJ2-7 better. Germline V gene sequence: CDR1 SEHNR, CDR2 FQNEAQ (reference sequence). This CDR3 has 14 residues. CDR3 nucleotide sequence: TGTGCCAGCAGCGTACCGGGACAGACGTACGAGCAGTACTTC. This gives the protein CASSVPGQTYEQYF.

The chain links TRBV29-1 to TRBJ2-1, with 7 bases fitting TRBD2. The trim removed 7 bases at V and 10 bases at J, leaving 16 bases unmatched. The CDR3 runs 14 residues. Germline V gives CDR1 SQVTM, CDR2 ANQGSEA. The CDR3 is CSALTRGSSYEQFF. The CDR3 DNA is TGCAGCGCCTTGACTCGCGGGAGCTCCTACGAGCAGTTCTTC.

The chain recombines TRBV28 with TRBJ2-4; D unresolved. Looked up from germline, CDR1 is MDHEN and CDR2 is SYDVKM. Trimming took 3 bases from V and 0 from J, leaving 9 bases between them. The CDR3 runs to 15 residues. DNA of the CDR3: TGTGCCAGCAGTTTTGGCTTCCGAGCCAAAAACATTCAGTACTTC. This translates into CASSFGFRAKNIQYF. Looking up the rest from reference TRBV28 and TRBJ2-4 gives the full variable domain: DVKVTQSSRYLVKRTGEKVFLECVQDMDHENMFWYRQDPGLGLRLIYFSYDVKMKEKGDIPEGYSVSREKKERFSLILESASTNQTSMYLCASSFGFRAKNIQYFGAGTRLSVL.